What follows is one T cell receptor beta chain and its context. What it binds is not known. This specimen belongs to a study of cytomegalovirus exposure and HLA in healthy donors. Study information: The roughly 110 validation repertoires were reported in a later analysis to have been generated on the same platform as the approximately 700 first-cohort repertoires.

V lost 0 bases, J lost 4 bases, and 15 bases lay in between. The CDR3 is 15 residues long. CDR1 GTSNPN and CDR2 SVGIG come from the germline V gene (reference sequence). Produced via immunoSEQ multiplex PCR; TCRdb's table is partial and in-frame only. Of hundreds of thousands of clones in the sample, more than 75% were seen once. Overall study results and limits: Accounts indicate the classifier identified cytomegalovirus status with strong specificity and sensitivity.

Material for sequencing was PBMCs. The rearrangement uses TRBV30 and TRBJ1-2; D remains unclear. The clonotype originates from a woman aged 18-29 years in good health and CMV-seropositive. The CDR3 is CAWSVQPEYFYGYTF. CDR3 nucleotides: TGTGCCTGGAGTGTACAGCCCGAATATTTCTATGGCTACACCTTC.